The 32 T cell receptor beta chains reported below all come from one sample, sequenced in a study of T cell changes during pregnancy in multiple sclerosis. The repertoire was sequenced with immunoSEQ multiplex PCR; TCRdb's copy has only in-frame clones and lacks some. Here the sample spans about 23,000 clones, 80% to 90% being singletons. This material consisted of CD8+ T cells from peripheral blood mononuclear cells, taken in the first trimester of pregnancy. These receptors all come from a female donor with multiple sclerosis, enrolled in a pregnancy study.

The chain recombines TRBV28 with TRBJ2-6; 8 positions match TRBD1. J was trimmed by 0 bases and V by 5 bases; bases with no gene match: 3. The length of the CDR3 is 16 residues. Germline assignment: CDR1 MDHEN and CDR2 SYDVKM. The CDR3 loop is CASSPGQVSGANVLTF. In nucleotides, the CDR3 is TGTGCCAGCAGTCCGGGACAGGTCTCTGGGGCCAACGTCCTGACTTTC.

The chain uses TRBV28 and TRBJ2-5, with a weak D call TRBD2 (6 bases). The CDR3 has 12 amino acids. The V gene lost 6 bases and the J gene lost 5 bases, with 10 bases spanning the gap. Per germline, CDR1 MDHEN and CDR2 SYDVKM. This chain's CDR3 is CASRAGEETQYF. In DNA form, the CDR3 reads TGTGCCAGCAGAGCGGGCGAGGAGACCCAGTACTTC. Based on the CDR3 plus reference TRBV28 and TRBJ2-5, the full variable domain is DVKVTQSSRYLVKRTGEKVFLECVQDMDHENMFWYRQDPGLGLRLIYFSYDVKMKEKGDIPEGYSVSREKKERFSLILESASTNQTSMYLCASRAGEETQYFGPGTRLLVL.

The J gene is TRBJ2-1, the V gene TRBV6-4, with D hard to call. This CDR3 region has 13 residues. V shed 3 bases and J shed 5 bases, with 8 bases lying between them. Germline CDR1 reads MRHNA; CDR2 reads SNTAGT. In DNA, the CDR3 is TGTGCCAGCAGTGAGGTGCAGGACAATGAGCAGTTCTTC. Residues: CASSEVQDNEQFF.

The chain joins TRBV15 to TRBJ2-7, with D possibly being TRBD2 (6 bases). In germline, CDR1 is LNHNV, CDR2 YYDKDF (reference sequence). Trimming took 1 base from V and 4 from J, leaving 17 bases between them. CDR3 length: 16 residues. The CDR3 DNA reads TGTGCCACCAGCAGAGCCCCCGGGACTTCAAGTTACGAGCAGTACTTC. Its translation is CATSRAPGTSSYEQYF.

The chain couples TRBV7-9 to TRBJ2-1; 8 positions agree with TRBD2. This CDR3 comprises 12 residues. V lost 3 bases to trimming and J lost 10 bases; unmatched junction nucleotides: 2. Germline V gene data show CDR1 as SEHNR and CDR2 as FQNEAQ (reference sequence). The CDR3 DNA is TGTGCCAGCAGCTTGAGCGGGAGAGAGCAGTTCTTC. This translates into CASSLSGREQFF.

This sequence joins TRBV7-9 and TRBJ1-1, with D perhaps matching TRBD1 (6 bases). V lost 4 bases to trimming and J lost 4 bases, with 19 bases between them. Germline CDR1 SEHNR, CDR2 FQNEAQ (reference sequence). The CDR3 spans 16 residues. CDR3: CASSSNSGDVGTEAFF. CDR3 nucleotides: TGTGCCAGCAGCTCCAACTCAGGGGACGTGGGCACTGAAGCTTTCTTT.

The V call is TRBV4-1, the J call TRBJ2-7; 10 nucleotides match TRBD2. With 4 bases clipped from V and 2 bases from J, the junction kept 5 bases outside the gene matches. The CDR3 contains 15 residues. Germline V gives CDR1 MGHRA, CDR2 YSYEKL. The CDR3 coding sequence is TGCGCCAGCAGCCCCCGGACTAGCGGAACCTACGAGCAGTACTTC. It encodes CASSPRTSGTYEQYF.

The V gene is TRBV6-5, the J gene TRBJ2-1; TRBD1 matches 10 bases. The CDR3 length is 14 residues. V was pared by 6 bases and J by 7 bases, with 6 bases of the junction left unmatched. CDR1 is MNHEY and CDR2 is SVGAGI in the germline V gene. This chain's CDR3 is CASRAGQGINEQFF. The CDR3, as DNA: TGTGCCAGCAGGGCGGGACAGGGGATTAATGAGCAGTTCTTC.

The chain is built from TRBV4-3 and TRBJ2-1; a possible D gene is TRBD1 (5 bases). Trimming removed 5 bases from V and 3 bases from J, with 14 bases in between. The length of the CDR3 is 15 residues. CDR1 and CDR2 from the germline V gene are LGHNA and YSLEER. For the CDR3, the DNA is TGCGCCAGCAGCTGGACATTCGACAACTACAATGAGCAGTTCTTC. Amino acid sequence: CASSWTFDNYNEQFF.

The chain has TRBV7-9 and TRBJ1-1, with D possibly being TRBD1 (6 bases). CDR1 and CDR2 (germline): SEHNR, FQNEAQ (reference sequence). The V and J ends lost 5 bases and 0 bases respectively, with 13 bases between them. This CDR3 is 15 amino acids long. Here the CDR3 reads CASSPLQGMNTEAFF. In DNA, the CDR3 is TGTGCCAGCAGCCCCCTACAGGGCATGAACACTGAAGCTTTCTTT.

The table lists this clone with a count of one. The chain has TRBV7-9 and TRBJ2-2; 7 bases fit TRBD1. The germline gives CDR1 SEHNR, CDR2 FQNEAQ (reference sequence). The CDR3 sequence is 17 residues long. J was trimmed by 0 bases and V by 7 bases; bases with no gene match: 11. CDR3 nucleotides: TGTGCCAGCATCAACTCGGGGACAGACCCGAACACCGGGGAGCTGTTTTTT. Protein: CASINSGTDPNTGELFF.

This clone was detected only a few times. This chain connects TRBV7-9 to TRBJ2-3, with a weak D call TRBD1 (6 bases). The length of the CDR3 is 15 residues. Between the trimmed V and J ends, which lost 5 bases and 5 bases, there was a span of 17 bases. Germline V gene lookup returns CDR1 SEHNR and CDR2 FQNEAQ (reference sequence). The DNA for the CDR3 is TGTGCCAGCAGCCCCAGTTTAGGGACAAGAGATACGCAGTATTTT. Translated, it gives CASSPSLGTRDTQYF.

The rearrangement joins TRBV7-8 to TRBJ2-5; the D gene is possibly TRBD2 (5 bases). The CDR3 spans 14 residues. From germline, CDR1 is SGHVS and CDR2 FQNEAQ. Trimming left V 5 bases short and J 5 bases short, with 15 bases between. In DNA, the CDR3 is TGTGCCAGCAGCGCCCTACTAGAATGGGAGACCCAGTACTTC. This codes for CASSALLEWETQYF.

The V and J genes are TRBV5-1 and TRBJ2-5; D may be TRBD2 (5 bases). V was shortened by 4 bases and J by 4 bases, with 17 bases between the two germline ends. The CDR3 contains 15 residues. CDR1 SGHRS and CDR2 YFSETQ come from the germline V gene. The CDR3 coding sequence is TGCGCCAGCAGCCCGAGGACGGGATCGGTAGAGACCCAGTACTTC. Translation gives CASSPRTGSVETQYF.

The rearrangement uses TRBV9 and TRBJ2-1; 16 bases line up with TRBD2. The CDR3 has 19 residues. Germline trimming cut 4 bases from V and 1 base from J; bases unmatched to any gene: 8. CDR1 SGDLS and CDR2 YYNGEE come from the germline V gene. CDR3 DNA: TGTGCCAGCAGCAACCCGGGACTAGCGGGAGGGGGGTCCTACAATGAGCAGTTCTTC. Protein: CASSNPGLAGGGSYNEQFF.

This clone was counted a single time. CDR3 sequence (DNA): TGTGCCAGCAGTTCCTCCGGGACAGGGGGCGACAATCAGCCCCAGCATTTT. Residues: CASSSSGTGGDNQPQHF. The chain couples TRBV27 to TRBJ1-5; 12 nucleotides agree with TRBD1. This CDR3 is 17 amino acids long. Per the germline V gene, CDR1 is MNHEY and CDR2 is SMNVEV (reference sequence). V lost 4 bases to trimming and J lost 3 bases; unmatched junction nucleotides: 7.

V is TRBV5-8 and J is TRBJ1-2; 8 nucleotides line up with TRBD1. Losses at the gene ends were 3 bases for V and 4 bases for J; bases not matched to a gene: 8. This CDR3 is 15 amino acids long. Germline CDR1 SGHTS, CDR2 YDEGEE. The CDR3: CASSWTGPQGYGYTF. The CDR3, as DNA: TGTGCCAGCAGCTGGACAGGGCCCCAGGGCTATGGCTACACCTTC. Full variable domain (missing parts from reference TRBV5-8 and TRBJ1-2): EAGVTQSPTHLIKTRGQQATLRCSPISGHTSVYWYQQALGLGLQFLLWYDEGEERNRGNFPPRFSGRQFPNYSSELNVNALELEDSALYLCASSWTGPQGYGYTFGSGTRLTVV.

This clone is termed medium-sized. One junction end does not reproduce the germline sequence, and a read error may be involved. CDR3 residues: CASSEGPSGKVF. CDR3 nucleotide sequence: TGTGCCAGCAGTGAGGGGCCTAGCGGGAAGGTCTTC. V gene TRBV6-4 combines with J gene TRBJ2-1; TRBD2 matches at 9 bases. The CDR3 contains 12 residues. Germline V CDR1 and CDR2: MRHNA, SNTAGT.

This chain links TRBV7-9 with TRBJ2-3; TRBD2 matches at 11 bases. The germline gives CDR1 SEHNR, CDR2 FQNEAQ (reference sequence). The CDR3 extends over 16 amino acids. V was clipped by 4 bases and J by 0 bases; unmatched bases: 3. The DNA for the CDR3 is TGTGCCAGCAGCTCCCGACTAGCGGGGAGCACAGATACGCAGTATTTT. It specifies CASSSRLAGSTDTQYF.

This chain joins TRBV28 and TRBJ1-5, with 7 positions matching TRBD1. The CDR3 covers 16 residues. The J segment lost 2 bases and the V segment lost 4 bases, leaving 8 bases of the junction unmatched. CDR1 and CDR2 from the germline V gene are MDHEN and SYDVKM. Here the CDR3 DNA reads TGTGCCAGCAGTTCCCACCCAGGGGGAGGCAATCAGCCCCAGCATTTT. It specifies CASSSHPGGGNQPQHF.

This chain links TRBV6-5 with TRBJ2-1; TRBD2 aligns across 9 bases. Germline V gene sequence: CDR1 MNHEY, CDR2 SVGAGI. Trimming cost V 2 bases and J 3 bases; bases outside gene matches: 2. This CDR3 contains 15 residues. CDR3 region: CASSYNSGSYNEQFF. Here the CDR3 DNA reads TGTGCCAGCAGTTACAATAGCGGGAGCTACAATGAGCAGTTCTTC.

The chain carries TRBV4-3 and TRBJ2-2, with a weak D call TRBD2 (5 bases). Germline V CDR1 and CDR2: LGHNA, YSLEER. The V and J ends lost 0 bases and 8 bases respectively, with 10 bases between them. CDR3 length equals 14 residues. The CDR3 spells CASSQDKEVGELFF. CDR3 bases: TGCGCCAGCAGCCAAGATAAGGAGGTTGGGGAGCTGTTTTTT.

The genes are TRBV9 and TRBJ2-1; 10 bases align to TRBD2. Germline CDR1 SGDLS, CDR2 YYNGEE. The CDR3 totals 16 residues. The junction had 4 bases not matched to a gene; V was cut back by 0 bases and J by 4 bases. The CDR3 DNA reads TGTGCCAGCAGCGTAGCGGGGACTAGCGAATACAATGAGCAGTTCTTC. Translating it yields CASSVAGTSEYNEQFF.

This chain connects TRBV2 to TRBJ1-1; no firm D call. CDR1 is SNHLY, CDR2 FYNNEI, per germline. Deletions cut 1 base from V and 1 base from J, with 10 bases between. The CDR3 length is 15 residues. Here the CDR3 DNA reads TGTGCCAGCAGTGAAGGGCAGGCCGCGAACACTGAAGCTTTCTTT. Its protein is CASSEGQAANTEAFF.

This chain joins TRBV28 and TRBJ1-4; 11 bases agree with TRBD1. CDR1 is MDHEN and CDR2 is SYDVKM in the germline V gene. The V gene end was trimmed by 8 bases and the J gene end by 8 bases; junction bases not matched to a gene: 13. This CDR3 comprises 16 residues. Written as DNA, the CDR3 is TGTGCCAGCGAAGGCGGACAGGGGGCGCTTCGGGAAAAACTGTTTTTT. Protein product: CASEGGQGALREKLFF. Full variable domain (remainder filled in from reference TRBV28 and TRBJ1-4): DVKVTQSSRYLVKRTGEKVFLECVQDMDHENMFWYRQDPGLGLRLIYFSYDVKMKEKGDIPEGYSVSREKKERFSLILESASTNQTSMYLCASEGGQGALREKLFFGSGTQLSVL.

J is TRBJ1-2 and V is TRBV9; D possibly corresponds to TRBD1 (5 bases). V shed 0 bases and J shed 4 bases, with 13 bases lying between them. This CDR3 is built from 15 residues. The germline CDR1 and CDR2 sequences are SGDLS and YYNGEE. CDR3 DNA sequence: TGTGCCAGCAGCGTAGATGGAGGGGCGGGCTATGGCTACACCTTC. This encodes CASSVDGGAGYGYTF.

This clone came up once. The gene calls are TRBV27 and TRBJ2-7, with D maybe TRBD2 (5 bases). The CDR3 extends over 15 amino acids. The germline V gene has CDR1 MNHEY and CDR2 SMNVEV (reference sequence). V shed 1 base and J shed 4 bases, with 14 bases lying between them. CDR3 bases: TGTGCCAGCAGTTTATTGTCTGGAGGTGAATACGAGCAGTACTTC. Translation: CASSLLSGGEYEQYF.

The chain employs TRBV6-1 and TRBJ2-1; TRBD2 aligns across 7 bases. Germline V lookup: CDR1 MNHNS, CDR2 SASEGT. This CDR3 has 16 amino acids. V lost 3 bases, J lost 4 bases, and 9 bases stayed unmatched. CDR3: CASSERLASTYNEQFF. The DNA for the CDR3 is TGTGCCAGCAGTGAGAGACTAGCTTCGACTTACAATGAGCAGTTCTTC.

The chain couples TRBV19 to TRBJ2-1; 9 positions agree with TRBD2. Trimming took 4 bases from V and 7 from J; bases not matched to a gene: 14. CDR1 and CDR2 from the germline V gene are LNHDA and SQIVND (reference sequence). CDR3 length equals 17 residues. CDR3 coding DNA: TGTGCCAGTAGTAGGTCCCCGCTTGCGGGAGGGTCTAATGAGCAGTTCTTC. Its protein product is CASSRSPLAGGSNEQFF.

This clone was observed a single time. This chain connects TRBV25-1 to TRBJ2-5, with 9 bases identical to TRBD2. J was trimmed by 3 bases and V by 8 bases; bases with no gene match: 10. CDR1 is MGHDK, CDR2 SYGVNS, per germline. This CDR3 comprises 15 residues. The CDR3 sequence is CASEVSGRRKETQYF. The CDR3 DNA reads TGTGCCAGCGAGGTCAGCGGGAGGAGAAAAGAGACCCAGTACTTC.

The chain recombines TRBV19 with TRBJ2-1, with TRBD2 matching over 7 bases. The CDR3 is 16 amino acids. The V and J ends lost 6 bases and 8 bases, in that order; junction bases with no gene match: 16. CDR1 LNHDA and CDR2 SQIVND come from the germline V gene (reference sequence). This chain's CDR3 is CASRTPGGSLKDEQFF. CDR3 sequence (DNA): TGTGCCAGTAGGACCCCGGGCGGGAGTTTAAAGGATGAGCAGTTCTTC.

V and J are TRBV4-3 and TRBJ1-3; D ambiguous. The CDR3 covers 13 residues. Looked up from germline, CDR1 is LGHNA and CDR2 is YSLEER. Trimming pared 2 bases from V and 4 bases from J, leaving 6 bases between. The CDR3: CASSQSSGNTIYF. The CDR3 DNA reads as TGCGCCAGCAGCCAATCCTCGGGAAACACCATATATTTT.